Below, one TCR beta chain is given with its context. These data belong to a study of blood T cell repertoires in COVID-19. Across the whole study: Material from acute and convalescent COVID-19 was sourced from the United States, Italy and Spain. PBMCs, B-cell-depleted T cells, or T cells were the source of the cDNA or gDNA that made up the material.

Original processing notes: Nucleated cell counts were estimated from reference gene primer amplification. TCRdb's table, derived via immunoSEQ multiplex PCR, lists solely in-frame clones and lacks some. D and trimming were read from the DNA, whereas the V and J calls and clone size are those reported in that table. Here the sample spans about 100,000 clones, more than 65% being singletons. The CDR3 extends over 14 amino acids. Trimming took off 5 bases at V and 0 bases at J, with 5 bases between the two ends. Looked up from germline, CDR1 is SGHTA and CDR2 is FQGTGA. The rearrangement links TRBV7-3 to TRBJ2-6; no clear D gene. This receptor was obtained from a man aged 70 or older with active or convalescent COVID-19. Sequencing used peripheral blood. For the CDR3, the DNA is TGTGCCAGCAGCACGGTCTCTGGGGCCAACGTCCTGACTTTC. This gives the protein CASSTVSGANVLTF.